The rows below give T cell receptor beta chains drawn from one sample of a study of T cell responses to AZD1222 COVID-19 vaccine. Sequencing used immunoSEQ multiplex PCR; TCRdb keeps in-frame clones, though not all of them. The sample records roughly 90,000 clones, 75% to 95% being singletons. The sequencing here drew on peripheral blood, taken on day 0 of MenACWY control vaccination. The receptors stem from an adult in good health. Each CDR3 is given with its conserved first and last residue. D genes are given only for firm matches. Size values are once, few and many counts, or a class for expanded clones, and some rows have none.

j_gene: TRBJ2-3; d_gene: -; v_gene: TRBV6-4; abundance: -; CDR3nt: TGTGCCAGCAGTGACAGGGCCACAGATACGCAGTATTTT; CDR3aa: CASSDRATDTQYF
j_gene: TRBJ2-7; d_gene: -; v_gene: TRBV2; abundance: -; CDR3nt: TGTGCCAGCAGTGAACGTCAGGGGATGTACGAGCAGTACTTC; CDR3aa: CASSERQGMYEQYF
j_gene: TRBJ1-2; d_gene: -; v_gene: TRBV6-5; abundance: few; CDR3nt: TGTGCCAGCAGACCCACCGGGACCGACTATGGCTACACCTTC; CDR3aa: CASRPTGTDYGYTF
j_gene: TRBJ2-1; d_gene: TRBD2; v_gene: TRBV11-2; abundance: -; CDR3nt: TGTGCCAGCAGCTTATTAACTAGCGGGATGTACAATGAGCAGTTCTTC; CDR3aa: CASSLLTSGMYNEQFF
j_gene: TRBJ2-1; d_gene: TRBD2; v_gene: TRBV29-1; abundance: -; CDR3nt: TGCAGCGTTCAGACTAGCGGGGGGTACAATGAGCAGTTCTTC; CDR3aa: CSVQTSGGYNEQFF
j_gene: TRBJ1-2; d_gene: -; v_gene: TRBV12-3/TRBV12-4; abundance: -; CDR3nt: TGTGCCAGCAGTTCCCCAGTCAACTATGGCTACACCTTC; CDR3aa: CASSSPVNYGYTF
j_gene: TRBJ1-1; d_gene: -; v_gene: TRBV7-9; abundance: -; CDR3nt: TGTGCCAGCACTCTAGGGAACACTGAAGCTTTCTTT; CDR3aa: CASTLGNTEAFF
j_gene: TRBJ1-3; d_gene: -; v_gene: TRBV12-3/TRBV12-4; abundance: -; CDR3nt: TGTGCCAGCAGTTTAGACGGAAACACCATATATTTT; CDR3aa: CASSLDGNTIYF
j_gene: TRBJ2-7; d_gene: -; v_gene: TRBV27; abundance: -; CDR3nt: TGTGCCAGCCGCGGGGCGGACAGGCCCTACGAGCAGTACTTC; CDR3aa: CASRGADRPYEQYF
j_gene: TRBJ1-1; d_gene: -; v_gene: TRBV18; abundance: -; CDR3nt: TGTGCCAGCTCACCAAATGGAGCTGAAGCTTTCTTT; CDR3aa: CASSPNGAEAFF
j_gene: TRBJ2-7; d_gene: TRBD2; v_gene: TRBV6-2/TRBV6-3; abundance: -; CDR3nt: TGTGCCAGCAGTGAGCCGGGACTAGCGATTTCCTACGAGCAGTACTTC; CDR3aa: CASSEPGLAISYEQYF
j_gene: TRBJ2-3; d_gene: -; v_gene: TRBV10-3; abundance: -; CDR3nt: TGTGCCATCAGGCCCACAGGTCCCCAGGGCACAGATACGCAGTATTTT; CDR3aa: CAIRPTGPQGTDTQYF
j_gene: TRBJ2-3; d_gene: TRBD2; v_gene: TRBV11-2; abundance: -; CDR3nt: TGTGCCAGCAGCTTAGAGGCGGGGACTAGGGATACGCAGTATTTT; CDR3aa: CASSLEAGTRDTQYF
j_gene: TRBJ2-2; d_gene: TRBD2; v_gene: TRBV19; abundance: -; CDR3nt: TGTGCCACCCTCCGCCCCAAACTAGCGGGAGGGGCCGGGGAGCTGTTTTTT; CDR3aa: CATLRPKLAGGAGELFF
j_gene: TRBJ1-1; d_gene: -; v_gene: TRBV5-6; abundance: -; CDR3nt: TGTGCCAGCAGCTTGGGGCGGGAGGGGGGCACTGAAGCTTTCTTT; CDR3aa: CASSLGREGGTEAFF
j_gene: TRBJ1-2; d_gene: -; v_gene: TRBV5-6; abundance: -; CDR3nt: TGTGCCAGCAGTCCCCAGGGACCATTTAACTATGGCTACACCTTC; CDR3aa: CASSPQGPFNYGYTF
j_gene: TRBJ2-7; d_gene: -; v_gene: TRBV3-1/TRBV3-2; abundance: medium-sized; CDR3nt: TGTGCCAGCAGCTCAGTAGCGTCCGCCTACGAGCAGTACTTC; CDR3aa: CASSSVASAYEQYF
j_gene: TRBJ1-1; d_gene: -; v_gene: TRBV10-3; abundance: -; CDR3nt: TGTGCCATCAGAGACAGCTTGAACACTGAAGCTTTCTTT; CDR3aa: CAIRDSLNTEAFF
j_gene: TRBJ2-7; d_gene: -; v_gene: TRBV10-3; abundance: -; CDR3nt: TGTGCCATCAGTATCGGACAGAACTACGAGCAGTACTTC; CDR3aa: CAISIGQNYEQYF
j_gene: TRBJ1-4; d_gene: TRBD1; v_gene: TRBV19; abundance: few; CDR3nt: TGTGCCAGTACCCCGGGACAGTTGAATGAAAAACTGTTTTTT; CDR3aa: CASTPGQLNEKLFF
j_gene: TRBJ2-7; d_gene: -; v_gene: TRBV6-5; abundance: -; CDR3nt: TGTGCCACCGCCGGACAAGGGAGGCTTGGGCAGTACTTC; CDR3aa: CATAGQGRLGQYF
j_gene: TRBJ2-7; d_gene: TRBD2; v_gene: TRBV10-3; abundance: -; CDR3nt: TGTGCCATTGGCCGGGAGGGCTACGAGCAGTACTTC; CDR3aa: CAIGREGYEQYF
j_gene: TRBJ2-7; d_gene: TRBD2; v_gene: TRBV7-2; abundance: once; CDR3nt: TGTGCCAGCAGCTTATTCGCGGGAGGTGCCTACGAGCAGTACTTC; CDR3aa: CASSLFAGGAYEQYF
j_gene: TRBJ2-1; d_gene: -; v_gene: TRBV7-8; abundance: -; CDR3nt: TGTGCCAGCAGCCTCAATCCATCGGGGGCTACATTCCATGAGCAGTTCTTC; CDR3aa: CASSLNPSGATFHEQFF
j_gene: TRBJ2-3; d_gene: -; v_gene: TRBV11-2; abundance: -; CDR3nt: TGTGCCAGCAGCTTAAATTTAGGACTGAGCACAGATACGCAGTATTTT; CDR3aa: CASSLNLGLSTDTQYF
j_gene: TRBJ1-2; d_gene: TRBD1; v_gene: TRBV27; abundance: -; CDR3nt: TGTGCCAGCAGTCAGGGACAGGGAGGCTACACCTTC; CDR3aa: CASSQGQGGYTF
j_gene: TRBJ1-1; d_gene: -; v_gene: TRBV19; abundance: -; CDR3nt: TGTGCCAGTAGTTTACAGGCGAACACTGAAGCTTTCTTT; CDR3aa: CASSLQANTEAFF
j_gene: TRBJ1-5; d_gene: -; v_gene: TRBV19; abundance: -; CDR3nt: TGTGCCAGTAGCCCCGGGCTTAATCAGCCCCAGCATTTT; CDR3aa: CASSPGLNQPQHF
j_gene: TRBJ1-1; d_gene: -; v_gene: TRBV19; abundance: -; CDR3nt: TGTGCCAGCGCAGGGGACGGACTAGCGGCTTTCTTT; CDR3aa: CASAGDGLAAFF
j_gene: TRBJ2-2; d_gene: -; v_gene: TRBV28; abundance: -; CDR3nt: TGTGCCAGCAGCCGCCCTCCCGAGGGCACCGGGGAGCTGTTTTTT; CDR3aa: CASSRPPEGTGELFF
j_gene: TRBJ2-2; d_gene: -; v_gene: TRBV5-1; abundance: -; CDR3nt: TGCGCCAGCAGCTTCCCCGAGGTGGGCGAGCTGTTTTTT; CDR3aa: CASSFPEVGELFF
j_gene: TRBJ2-1; d_gene: -; v_gene: TRBV28; abundance: -; CDR3nt: TGTGCCAGCAGTTTAATCGGGGGCGTGAATGAGCAGTTCTTC; CDR3aa: CASSLIGGVNEQFF
j_gene: TRBJ1-5; d_gene: -; v_gene: TRBV28; abundance: -; CDR3nt: TGTGCCAGCACCCTGGACGCAGGGTACCAGCCCCAGCATTTT; CDR3aa: CASTLDAGYQPQHF
j_gene: TRBJ2-7; d_gene: -; v_gene: TRBV19; abundance: -; CDR3nt: TGTGCCAGTAGCACCGGGCAGTCTTCCGAGCAGTACTTC; CDR3aa: CASSTGQSSEQYF
j_gene: TRBJ1-1; d_gene: TRBD1; v_gene: TRBV10-2; abundance: -; CDR3nt: TGCGCCAGCAGTTCGGGACAGGGGGCGGGTGAAGCTTTCTTT; CDR3aa: CASSSGQGAGEAFF
j_gene: TRBJ2-5; d_gene: -; v_gene: TRBV20-1; abundance: -; CDR3nt: TGCAGTGCTCCTTCCGGTGAGACCCAGTACTTC; CDR3aa: CSAPSGETQYF
j_gene: TRBJ2-3; d_gene: -; v_gene: TRBV7-8; abundance: few; CDR3nt: TGTGCCAGCAGCCGAGGTGTAGATAGCACAGATACGCAGTATTTT; CDR3aa: CASSRGVDSTDTQYF
j_gene: TRBJ1-2; d_gene: -; v_gene: TRBV12-3/TRBV12-4; abundance: -; CDR3nt: TGTGCCAGCAGTCTCCCGGACGACTATGGCTACACCTTC; CDR3aa: CASSLPDDYGYTF
j_gene: TRBJ2-7; d_gene: -; v_gene: TRBV5-1; abundance: -; CDR3nt: TGCGCCAGCAGCTTGGGTTCGGGGTCCTACGAGCAGTACTTC; CDR3aa: CASSLGSGSYEQYF
j_gene: TRBJ2-1; d_gene: -; v_gene: TRBV30; abundance: -; CDR3nt: TGTGCCTGGAATCTCAACAATGAGCAGTTCTTC; CDR3aa: CAWNLNNEQFF
j_gene: TRBJ2-7; d_gene: -; v_gene: TRBV11-3; abundance: -; CDR3nt: TGTGCCAGCAGCTTAGGAATCGGCGCCCACGAGCAGTACTTC; CDR3aa: CASSLGIGAHEQYF
j_gene: TRBJ1-2; d_gene: -; v_gene: TRBV2; abundance: -; CDR3nt: TGTGCCAGCAGTGAAGGGAGCTATGGCTACACCTTC; CDR3aa: CASSEGSYGYTF
j_gene: TRBJ2-2; d_gene: -; v_gene: TRBV19; abundance: -; CDR3nt: TGTGCCAGTAGCTTACAGGGTTGGACCGGGGAGCTGTTTTTT; CDR3aa: CASSLQGWTGELFF
j_gene: TRBJ1-2; d_gene: -; v_gene: TRBV6-6; abundance: -; CDR3nt: TGTGCCAGCAGTTACGACGGGGGGCTCTCTGGCTACACCTTC; CDR3aa: CASSYDGGLSGYTF
j_gene: TRBJ2-1; d_gene: -; v_gene: TRBV11-3; abundance: -; CDR3nt: TGTGCCAGCAGCCCTGAGGGGGGTTACAATGAGCAGTTCTTC; CDR3aa: CASSPEGGYNEQFF
j_gene: TRBJ1-5; d_gene: -; v_gene: TRBV7-9; abundance: -; CDR3nt: TGTGCCAGCAGCCCCCCGAATCAGCCCCAGCATTTT; CDR3aa: CASSPPNQPQHF
j_gene: TRBJ1-2; d_gene: -; v_gene: TRBV4-3; abundance: few; CDR3nt: TGCGCCAGCAGTGGAGGCATCTATGGCTACACCTTC; CDR3aa: CASSGGIYGYTF
j_gene: TRBJ2-3; d_gene: -; v_gene: TRBV19; abundance: -; CDR3nt: TGTGCCAGTAGTAGGGGGGTAGACACAGATACGCAGTATTTT; CDR3aa: CASSRGVDTDTQYF
j_gene: TRBJ1-5; d_gene: -; v_gene: TRBV24-1; abundance: -; CDR3nt: TGTGCCACCTTGCTCTATTGGGGGCGAGGCAATCAGCCCCAGCATTTT; CDR3aa: CATLLYWGRGNQPQHF
j_gene: TRBJ1-4; d_gene: -; v_gene: TRBV5-8; abundance: -; CDR3nt: TGTGCCAGCAGCTTGTCCGGGAGGGAAAAACTGTTTTTT; CDR3aa: CASSLSGREKLFF
j_gene: TRBJ2-5; d_gene: -; v_gene: TRBV6-5; abundance: -; CDR3nt: TGTGCCAGCAGTTACTCGATGGCCGGGGGAGAGACCCAGTACTTC; CDR3aa: CASSYSMAGGETQYF
j_gene: TRBJ1-4; d_gene: -; v_gene: TRBV5-1; abundance: -; CDR3nt: TGCGCCAGCGGCGTCTGGGTATGTAATGAAAAACTGTTTTTT; CDR3aa: CASGVWVCNEKLFF
j_gene: TRBJ2-7; d_gene: TRBD1; v_gene: TRBV5-1; abundance: once; CDR3nt: TGCGCCAGCAGCGCCTGGGACAGCTCCTACGAGCAGTACTTC; CDR3aa: CASSAWDSSYEQYF
j_gene: TRBJ1-3; d_gene: -; v_gene: TRBV9; abundance: -; CDR3nt: TGTGCCAGCAGCGGTTCTCCCGGCTCCGGAAACACCATATATTTT; CDR3aa: CASSGSPGSGNTIYF
j_gene: TRBJ2-7; d_gene: TRBD1; v_gene: TRBV9; abundance: -; CDR3nt: TGTGCCAGCAGCGTAGGGGACAGGTCCTACGAGCAGTACTTC; CDR3aa: CASSVGDRSYEQYF
j_gene: TRBJ1-5; d_gene: -; v_gene: TRBV5-1; abundance: -; CDR3nt: TGCGCCAGCAGCTTGGGTATGGGGGGCCAGCCCCAGCATTTT; CDR3aa: CASSLGMGGQPQHF
j_gene: TRBJ2-2; d_gene: -; v_gene: TRBV5-8; abundance: -; CDR3nt: TGTGCCAGCAGCTTCGCACAGGGGAACACCGGGGAGCTGTTTTTT; CDR3aa: CASSFAQGNTGELFF
j_gene: TRBJ2-1; d_gene: TRBD2; v_gene: TRBV28; abundance: -; CDR3nt: TGTGCCAGCAGTCCACAATATAGCGGGAGGGTAGCCTACAATGAGCAGTTCTTC; CDR3aa: CASSPQYSGRVAYNEQFF